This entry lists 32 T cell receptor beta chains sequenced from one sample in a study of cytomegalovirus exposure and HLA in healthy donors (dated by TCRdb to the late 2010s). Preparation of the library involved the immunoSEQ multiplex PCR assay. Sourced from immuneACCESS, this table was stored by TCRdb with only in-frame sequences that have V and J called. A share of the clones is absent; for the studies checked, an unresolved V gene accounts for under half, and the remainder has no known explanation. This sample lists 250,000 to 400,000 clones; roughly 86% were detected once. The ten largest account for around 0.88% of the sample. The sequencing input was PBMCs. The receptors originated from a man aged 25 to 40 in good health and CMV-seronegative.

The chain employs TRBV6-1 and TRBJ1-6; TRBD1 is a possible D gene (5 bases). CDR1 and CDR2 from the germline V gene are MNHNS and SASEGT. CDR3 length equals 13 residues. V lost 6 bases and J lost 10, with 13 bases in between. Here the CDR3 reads CASSATGISPLHF. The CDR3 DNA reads TGTGCCAGCAGCGCTACAGGTATCTCACCCCTCCACTTT.

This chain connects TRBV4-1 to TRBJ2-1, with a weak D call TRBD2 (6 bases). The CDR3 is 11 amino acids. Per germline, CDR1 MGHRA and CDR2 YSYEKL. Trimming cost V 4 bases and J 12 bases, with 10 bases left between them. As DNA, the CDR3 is TGCGCCAGCAGCCGGGGACTTCTGCAGTTCTTC. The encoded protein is CASSRGLLQFF.

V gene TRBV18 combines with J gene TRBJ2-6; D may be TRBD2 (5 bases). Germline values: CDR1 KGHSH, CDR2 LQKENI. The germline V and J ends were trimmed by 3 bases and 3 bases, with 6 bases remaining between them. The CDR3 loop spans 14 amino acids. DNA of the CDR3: TGTGCCAGCTCACCCGGGGATGGGGCCAACGTCCTGACTTTC. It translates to CASSPGDGANVLTF.

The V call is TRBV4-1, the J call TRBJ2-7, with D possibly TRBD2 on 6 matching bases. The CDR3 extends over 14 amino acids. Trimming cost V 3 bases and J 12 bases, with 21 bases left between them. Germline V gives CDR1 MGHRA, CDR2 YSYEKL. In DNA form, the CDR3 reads TGCGCCAGCAGCCAGCCCGCCGGGGACTTTGGACGGTACTTC. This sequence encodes CASSQPAGDFGRYF.

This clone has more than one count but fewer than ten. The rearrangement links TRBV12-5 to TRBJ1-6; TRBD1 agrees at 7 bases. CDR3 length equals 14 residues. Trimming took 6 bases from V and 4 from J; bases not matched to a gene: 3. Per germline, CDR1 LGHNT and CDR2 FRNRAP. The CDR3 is CASGQTGYNSPLHF. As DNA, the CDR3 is TGTGCTAGTGGCCAGACAGGGTATAATTCACCCCTCCACTTT.

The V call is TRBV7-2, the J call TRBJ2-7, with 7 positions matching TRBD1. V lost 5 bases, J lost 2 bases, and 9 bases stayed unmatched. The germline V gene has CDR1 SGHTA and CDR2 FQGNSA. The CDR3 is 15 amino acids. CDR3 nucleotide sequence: TGTGCCAGCAGCGCCGACAGGGCGTCTACCTACGAGCAGTACTTC. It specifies CASSADRASTYEQYF.

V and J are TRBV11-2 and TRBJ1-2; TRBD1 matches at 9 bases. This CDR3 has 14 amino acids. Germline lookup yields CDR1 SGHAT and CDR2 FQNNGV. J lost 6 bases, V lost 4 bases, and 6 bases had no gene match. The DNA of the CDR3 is TGTGCCAGCAGCTCAGGGAGACAGGGGGATGGCTACACCTTC. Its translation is CASSSGRQGDGYTF.

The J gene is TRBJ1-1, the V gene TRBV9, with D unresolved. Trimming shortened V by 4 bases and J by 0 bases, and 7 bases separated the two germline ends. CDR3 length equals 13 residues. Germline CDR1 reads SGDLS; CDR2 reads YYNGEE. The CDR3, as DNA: TGTGCCAGCAGCCTCACAATGAACACTGAAGCTTTCTTT. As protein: CASSLTMNTEAFF.

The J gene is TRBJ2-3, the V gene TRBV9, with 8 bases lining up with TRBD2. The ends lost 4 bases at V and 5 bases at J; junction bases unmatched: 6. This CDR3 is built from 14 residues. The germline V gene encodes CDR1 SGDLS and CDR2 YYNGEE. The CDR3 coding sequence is TGTGCCAGCAGCCCGGGGGGGCGCGTAGATACGCAGTATTTT. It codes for CASSPGGRVDTQYF.

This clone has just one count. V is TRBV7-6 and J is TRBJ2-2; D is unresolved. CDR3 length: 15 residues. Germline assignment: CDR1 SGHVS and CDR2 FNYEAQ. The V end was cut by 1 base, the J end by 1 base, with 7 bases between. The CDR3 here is CASSLELVNTGELFF. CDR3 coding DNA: TGTGCCAGCAGCTTAGAACTCGTGAACACCGGGGAGCTGTTTTTT.

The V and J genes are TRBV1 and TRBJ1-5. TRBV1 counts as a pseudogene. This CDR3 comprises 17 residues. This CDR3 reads CTSSQGCPGTLRKPQHF. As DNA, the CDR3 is TGCACCAGCAGCCAAGGGTGCCCCGGGACTCTTCGGAAGCCCCAGCATTTT.

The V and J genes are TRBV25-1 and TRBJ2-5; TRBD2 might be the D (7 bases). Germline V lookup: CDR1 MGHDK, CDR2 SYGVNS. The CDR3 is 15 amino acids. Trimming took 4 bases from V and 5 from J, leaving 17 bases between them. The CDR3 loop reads CASSAAGAPGETQYF. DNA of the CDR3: TGTGCCAGCAGTGCTGCGGGGGCCCCCGGGGAGACCCAGTACTTC.

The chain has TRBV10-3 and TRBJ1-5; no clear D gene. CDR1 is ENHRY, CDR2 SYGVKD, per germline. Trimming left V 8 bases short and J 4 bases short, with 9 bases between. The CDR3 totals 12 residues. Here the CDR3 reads CAIGQPNQPQHF. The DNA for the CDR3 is TGTGCCATCGGGCAGCCTAATCAGCCCCAGCATTTT.

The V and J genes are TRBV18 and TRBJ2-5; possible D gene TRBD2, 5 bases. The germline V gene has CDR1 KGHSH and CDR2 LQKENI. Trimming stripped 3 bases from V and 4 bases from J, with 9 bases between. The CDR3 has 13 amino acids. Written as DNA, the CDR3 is TGTGCCAGCTCACCTTGGGAGCGAGAGACCCAGTACTTC. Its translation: CASSPWERETQYF. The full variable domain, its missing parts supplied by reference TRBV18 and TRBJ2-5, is NAGVMQNPRHLVRRRGQEARLRCSPMKGHSHVYWYRQLPEEGLKFMVYLQKENIIDESGMPKERFSAEFPKEGPSILRIQQVVRGDSAAYFCASSPWERETQYFGPGTRLLVL.

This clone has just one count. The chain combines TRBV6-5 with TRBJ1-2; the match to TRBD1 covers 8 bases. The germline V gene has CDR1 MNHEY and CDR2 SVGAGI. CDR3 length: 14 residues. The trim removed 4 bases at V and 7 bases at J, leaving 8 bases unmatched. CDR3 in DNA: TGTGCCAGCAGTTTTCGGGACAGGCTGGGTGGCTACACCTTC. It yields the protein CASSFRDRLGGYTF.

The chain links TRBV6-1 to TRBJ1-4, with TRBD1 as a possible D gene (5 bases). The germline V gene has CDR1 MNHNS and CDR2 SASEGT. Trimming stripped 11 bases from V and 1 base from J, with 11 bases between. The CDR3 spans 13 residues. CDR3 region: CAGRGGTNEKLFF. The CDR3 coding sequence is TGTGCCGGGAGGGGTGGAACTAATGAAAAACTGTTTTTT.

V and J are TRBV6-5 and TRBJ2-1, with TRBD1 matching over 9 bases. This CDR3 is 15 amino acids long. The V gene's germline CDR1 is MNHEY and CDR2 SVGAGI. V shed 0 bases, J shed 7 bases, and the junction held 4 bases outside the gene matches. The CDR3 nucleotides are TGTGCCAGCAGTTACTCTGGGACAGGGATAAATGAGCAGTTCTTC. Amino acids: CASSYSGTGINEQFF.

The DNA of the CDR3 is TGTGCCAGCAGCTTCAAGGGGAACATTCAGTACTTC. This translates into CASSFKGNIQYF. The chain links TRBV5-8 to TRBJ2-4; D is possibly TRBD1 (5 bases). The V gene's germline CDR1 is SGHTS and CDR2 YDEGEE. The CDR3 contains 12 residues. The V end lost 2 bases, the J end lost 7 bases, and 7 bases lay between the germline ends.

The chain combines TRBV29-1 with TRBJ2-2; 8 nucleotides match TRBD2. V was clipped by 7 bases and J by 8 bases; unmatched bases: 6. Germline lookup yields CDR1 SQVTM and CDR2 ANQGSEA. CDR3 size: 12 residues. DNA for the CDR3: TGCAGCGGGGTCACTAGCGGTGGGGAGCTGTTTTTT. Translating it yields CSGVTSGGELFF.

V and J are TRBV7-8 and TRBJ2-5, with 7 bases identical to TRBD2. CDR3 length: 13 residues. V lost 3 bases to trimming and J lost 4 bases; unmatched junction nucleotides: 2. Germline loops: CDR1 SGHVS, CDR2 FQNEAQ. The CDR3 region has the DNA TGTGCCAGCAGCTTTAGACTAGCAGAGACCCAGTACTTC. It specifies CASSFRLAETQYF.

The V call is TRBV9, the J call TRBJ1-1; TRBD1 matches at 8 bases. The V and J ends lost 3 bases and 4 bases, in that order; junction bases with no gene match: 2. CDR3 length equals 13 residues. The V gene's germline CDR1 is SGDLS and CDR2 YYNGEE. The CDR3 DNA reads TGTGCCAGCAGCGCCCAGGGGGCCACTGAAGCTTTCTTT. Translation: CASSAQGATEAFF.

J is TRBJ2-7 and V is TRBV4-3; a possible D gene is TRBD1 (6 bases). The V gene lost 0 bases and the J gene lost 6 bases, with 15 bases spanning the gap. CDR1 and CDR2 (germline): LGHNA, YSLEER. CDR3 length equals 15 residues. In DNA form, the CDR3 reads TGCGCCAGCAGCCAAGATCCCCTTTTGGACAGCGAGCAGTACTTC. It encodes CASSQDPLLDSEQYF.

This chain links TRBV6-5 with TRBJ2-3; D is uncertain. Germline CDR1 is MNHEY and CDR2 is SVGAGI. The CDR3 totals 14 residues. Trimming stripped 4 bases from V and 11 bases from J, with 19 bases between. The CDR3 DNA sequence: TGTGCCAGCAGTTTTAAAGTCTCCTTCAACAAGCAGTATTTT. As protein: CASSFKVSFNKQYF.

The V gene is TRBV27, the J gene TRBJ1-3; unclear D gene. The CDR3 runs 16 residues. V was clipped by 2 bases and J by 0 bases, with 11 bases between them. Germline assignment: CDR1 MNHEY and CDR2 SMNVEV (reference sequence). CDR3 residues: CASSLTQRNSGNTIYF. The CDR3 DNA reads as TGTGCCAGCAGTTTAACACAGAGAAACTCTGGAAACACCATATATTTT.

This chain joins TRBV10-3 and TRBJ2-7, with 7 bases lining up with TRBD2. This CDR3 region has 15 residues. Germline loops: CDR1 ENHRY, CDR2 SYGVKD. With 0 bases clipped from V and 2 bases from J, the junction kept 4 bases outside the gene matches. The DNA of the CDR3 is TGTGCCATCAGTGAGTCTGCTAGCGGTACCTACGAGCAGTACTTC. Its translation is CAISESASGTYEQYF.

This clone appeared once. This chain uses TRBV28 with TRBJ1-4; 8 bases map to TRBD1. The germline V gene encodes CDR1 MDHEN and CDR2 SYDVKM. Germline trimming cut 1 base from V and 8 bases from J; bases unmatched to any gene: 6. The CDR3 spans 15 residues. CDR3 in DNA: TGTGCCAGCAGTTTATTTTCAGGGGGCGGGGAAAAACTGTTTTTT. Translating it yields CASSLFSGGGEKLFF.

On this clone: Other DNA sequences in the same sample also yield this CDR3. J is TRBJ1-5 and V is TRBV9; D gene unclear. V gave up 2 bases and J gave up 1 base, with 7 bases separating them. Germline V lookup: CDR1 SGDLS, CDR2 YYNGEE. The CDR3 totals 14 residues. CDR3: CASSVGGSNQPQHF. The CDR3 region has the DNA TGTGCCAGCAGCGTCGGAGGGAGCAATCAGCCCCAGCATTTT. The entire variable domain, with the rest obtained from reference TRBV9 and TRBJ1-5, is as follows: DSGVTQTPKHLITATGQRVTLRCSPRSGDLSVYWYQQSLDQGLQFLIQYYNGEERAKGNILERFSAQQFPDLHSELNLSSLELGDSALYFCASSVGGSNQPQHFGDGTRLSIL.

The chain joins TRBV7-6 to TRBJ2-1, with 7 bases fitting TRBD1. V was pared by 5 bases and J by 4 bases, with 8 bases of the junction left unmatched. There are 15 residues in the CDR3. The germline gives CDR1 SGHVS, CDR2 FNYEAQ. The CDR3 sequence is CASSPEGQLYNEQFF. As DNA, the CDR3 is TGTGCCAGCAGCCCCGAGGGACAGTTATACAATGAGCAGTTCTTC.

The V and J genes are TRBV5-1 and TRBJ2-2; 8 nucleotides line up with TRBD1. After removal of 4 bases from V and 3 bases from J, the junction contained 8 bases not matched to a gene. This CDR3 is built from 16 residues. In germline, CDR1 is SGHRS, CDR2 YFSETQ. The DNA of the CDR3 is TGCGCCAGCAGCGTAGGGGGACAGGTACACACCGGGGAGCTGTTTTTT. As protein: CASSVGGQVHTGELFF.

The CDR3 sequence is CASSQDPTEQYF. CDR3 in DNA: TGCGCCAGCAGCCAAGATCCTACCGAGCAGTACTTC. This chain links TRBV4-1 with TRBJ2-7; D gene ambiguous. The germline V gene encodes CDR1 MGHRA and CDR2 YSYEKL. Trimming took 0 bases from V and 6 from J, leaving 6 bases between them. CDR3 length: 12 amino acids.

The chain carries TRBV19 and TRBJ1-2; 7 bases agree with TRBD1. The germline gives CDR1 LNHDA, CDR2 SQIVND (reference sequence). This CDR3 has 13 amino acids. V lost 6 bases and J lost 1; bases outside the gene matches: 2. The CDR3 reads CASRGQSNYGYTF. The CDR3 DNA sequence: TGTGCCAGTAGGGGACAGAGTAACTATGGCTACACCTTC.

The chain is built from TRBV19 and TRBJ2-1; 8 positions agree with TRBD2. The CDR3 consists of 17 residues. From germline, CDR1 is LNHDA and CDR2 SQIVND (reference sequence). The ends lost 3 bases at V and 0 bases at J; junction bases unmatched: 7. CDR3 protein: CASSISGGDPSYNEQFF. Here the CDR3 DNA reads TGTGCCAGTAGTATCTCGGGGGGGGATCCCTCCTACAATGAGCAGTTCTTC. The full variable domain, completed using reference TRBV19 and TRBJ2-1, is DGGITQSPKYLFRKEGQNVTLSCEQNLNHDAMYWYRQDPGQGLRLIYYSQIVNDFQKGDIAEGYSVSREKKESFPLTVTSAQKNPTAFYLCASSISGGDPSYNEQFFGPGTRLTVL.